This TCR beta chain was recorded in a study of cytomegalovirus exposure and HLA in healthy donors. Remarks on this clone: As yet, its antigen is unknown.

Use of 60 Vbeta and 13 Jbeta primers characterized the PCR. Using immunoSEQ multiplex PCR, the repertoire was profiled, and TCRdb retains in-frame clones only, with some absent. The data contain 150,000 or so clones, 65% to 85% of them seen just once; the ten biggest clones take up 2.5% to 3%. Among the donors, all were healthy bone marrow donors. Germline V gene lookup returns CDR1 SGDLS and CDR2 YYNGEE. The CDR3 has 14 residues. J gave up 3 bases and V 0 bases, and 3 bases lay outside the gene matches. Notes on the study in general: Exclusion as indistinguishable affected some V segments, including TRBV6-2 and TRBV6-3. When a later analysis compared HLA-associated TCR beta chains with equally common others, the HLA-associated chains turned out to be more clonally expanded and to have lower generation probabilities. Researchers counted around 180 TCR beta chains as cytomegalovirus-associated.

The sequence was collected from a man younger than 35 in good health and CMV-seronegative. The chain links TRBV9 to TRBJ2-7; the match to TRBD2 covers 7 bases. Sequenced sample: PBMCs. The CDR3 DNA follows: TGTGCCAGCAGCGTAGGAGGACTAGGCTACGAGCAGTACTTC. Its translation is CASSVGGLGYEQYF.